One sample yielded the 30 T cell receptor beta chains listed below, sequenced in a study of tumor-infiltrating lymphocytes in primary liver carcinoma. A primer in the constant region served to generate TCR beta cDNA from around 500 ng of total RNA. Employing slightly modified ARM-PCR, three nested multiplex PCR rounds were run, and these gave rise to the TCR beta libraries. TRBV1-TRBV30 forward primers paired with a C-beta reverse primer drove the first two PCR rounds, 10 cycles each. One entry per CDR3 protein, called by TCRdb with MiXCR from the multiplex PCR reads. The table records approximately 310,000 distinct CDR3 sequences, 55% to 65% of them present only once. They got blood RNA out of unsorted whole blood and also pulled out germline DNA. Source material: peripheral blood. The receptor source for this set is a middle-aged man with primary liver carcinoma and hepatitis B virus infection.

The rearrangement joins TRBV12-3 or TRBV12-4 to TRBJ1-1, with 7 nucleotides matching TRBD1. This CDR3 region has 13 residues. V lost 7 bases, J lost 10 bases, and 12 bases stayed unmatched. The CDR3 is CASNLTPRQGAFF. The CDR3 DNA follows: TGTGCCAGCAACTTAACGCCGAGACAGGGAGCTTTCTTT.

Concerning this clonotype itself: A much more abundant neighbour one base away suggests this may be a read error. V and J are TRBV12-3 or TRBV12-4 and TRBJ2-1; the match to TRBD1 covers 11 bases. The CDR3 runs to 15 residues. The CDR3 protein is CTSSRTGTGGNEQFF. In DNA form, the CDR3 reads TGTACCAGCAGTCGTACCGGGACAGGGGGCAATGAGCAGTTCTTC.

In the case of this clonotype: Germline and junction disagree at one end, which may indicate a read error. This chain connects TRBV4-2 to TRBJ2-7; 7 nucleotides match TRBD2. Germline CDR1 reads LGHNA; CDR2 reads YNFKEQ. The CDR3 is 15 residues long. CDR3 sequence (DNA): TGTGCCAGCAACCAAGACGGGACTAACTCCTACGAGCAGTACTTC. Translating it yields CASNQDGTNSYEQYF.

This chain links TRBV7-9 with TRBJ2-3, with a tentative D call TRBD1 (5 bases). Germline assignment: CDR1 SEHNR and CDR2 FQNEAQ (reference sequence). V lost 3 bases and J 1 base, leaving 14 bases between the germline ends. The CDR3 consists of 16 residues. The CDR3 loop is CASSLGLTDGTDTQYF. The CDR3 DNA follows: TGTGCCAGCAGCTTGGGGCTGACGGATGGCACAGATACGCAGTATTTT.

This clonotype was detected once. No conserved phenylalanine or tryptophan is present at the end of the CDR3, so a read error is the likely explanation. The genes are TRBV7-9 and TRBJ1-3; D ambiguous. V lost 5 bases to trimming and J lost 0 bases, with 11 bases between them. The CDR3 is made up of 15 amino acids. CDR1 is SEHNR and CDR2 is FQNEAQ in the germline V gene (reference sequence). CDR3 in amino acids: CASSLSLGSGNTIYY. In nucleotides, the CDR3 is TGTGCCAGCAGCCTATCCCTTGGCTCTGGAAACACCATATATTAT.

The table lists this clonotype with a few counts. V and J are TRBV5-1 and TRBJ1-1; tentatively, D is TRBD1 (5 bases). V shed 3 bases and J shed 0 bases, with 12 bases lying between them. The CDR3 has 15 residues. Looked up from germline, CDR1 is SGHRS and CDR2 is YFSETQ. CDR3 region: CASSSREGMNTEAFF. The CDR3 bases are TGCGCCAGCAGCTCGCGGGAGGGGATGAACACTGAAGCTTTCTTT.

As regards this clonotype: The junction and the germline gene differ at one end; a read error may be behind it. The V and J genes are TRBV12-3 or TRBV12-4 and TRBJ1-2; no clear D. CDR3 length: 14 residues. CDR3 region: CASSDTTLPYGYAF. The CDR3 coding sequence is TGTGCCAGCAGTGATACAACGTTACCCTATGGCTACGCCTTC.

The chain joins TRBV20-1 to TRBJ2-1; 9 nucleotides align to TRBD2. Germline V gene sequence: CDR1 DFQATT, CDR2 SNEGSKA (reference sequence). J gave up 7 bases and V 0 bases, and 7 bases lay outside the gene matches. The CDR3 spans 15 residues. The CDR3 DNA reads TGCAGTGCTAGAGATTCGGCGGGAGGGAGGAATGAGCAGTTCTTC. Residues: CSARDSAGGRNEQFF.

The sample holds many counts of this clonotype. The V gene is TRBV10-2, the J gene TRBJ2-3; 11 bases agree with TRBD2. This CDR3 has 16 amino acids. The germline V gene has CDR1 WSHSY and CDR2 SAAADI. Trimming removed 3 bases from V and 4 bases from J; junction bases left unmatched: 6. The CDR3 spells CASSDLLAGAADTQYF. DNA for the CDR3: TGCGCCAGCAGTGATCTACTAGCGGGAGCGGCAGATACGCAGTATTTT.

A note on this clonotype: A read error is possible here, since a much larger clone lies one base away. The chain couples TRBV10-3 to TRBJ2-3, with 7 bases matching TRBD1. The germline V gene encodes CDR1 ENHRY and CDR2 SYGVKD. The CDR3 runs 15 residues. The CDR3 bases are TGTGTCATCAGAGCGACCGGGACAGACACAGATACGCAGTATTTT. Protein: CVIRATGTDTDTQYF.

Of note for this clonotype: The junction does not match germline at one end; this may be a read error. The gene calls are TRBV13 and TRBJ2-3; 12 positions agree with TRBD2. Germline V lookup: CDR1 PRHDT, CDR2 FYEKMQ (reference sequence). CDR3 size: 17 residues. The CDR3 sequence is CASSLVGLAGSTGTQYF. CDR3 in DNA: TGTGCCAGCAGCTTAGTTGGACTAGCGGGGAGCACAGGTACGCAGTATTTT.

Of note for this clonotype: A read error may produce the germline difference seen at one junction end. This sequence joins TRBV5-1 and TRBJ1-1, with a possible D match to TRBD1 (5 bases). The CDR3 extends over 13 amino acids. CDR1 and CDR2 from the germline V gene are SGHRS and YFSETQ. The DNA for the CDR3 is TGCGCCAGCAGCTTGGACAGGAACATTGAAGCTTTCTTT. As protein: CASSLDRNIEAFF.

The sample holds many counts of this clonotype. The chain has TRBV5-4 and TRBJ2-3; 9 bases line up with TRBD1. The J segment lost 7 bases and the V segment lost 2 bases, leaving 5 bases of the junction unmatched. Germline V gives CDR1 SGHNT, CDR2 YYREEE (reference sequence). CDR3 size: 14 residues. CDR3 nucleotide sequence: TGTGCCAGCAGCTTAACAGGGGGCTTACATACGCAGTATTTT. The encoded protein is CASSLTGGLHTQYF.

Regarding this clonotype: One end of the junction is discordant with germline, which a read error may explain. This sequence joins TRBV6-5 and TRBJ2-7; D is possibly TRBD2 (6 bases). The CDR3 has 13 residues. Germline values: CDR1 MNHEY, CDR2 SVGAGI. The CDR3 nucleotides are TGTACCAGCAGTTTTGGGACTGCATACGAGCAGTACTTC. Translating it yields CTSSFGTAYEQYF.

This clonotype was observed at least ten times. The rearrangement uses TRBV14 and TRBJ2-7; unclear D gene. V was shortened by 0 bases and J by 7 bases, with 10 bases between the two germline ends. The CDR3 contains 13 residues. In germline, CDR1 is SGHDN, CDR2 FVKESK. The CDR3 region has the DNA TGTGCCAGCAGCCAAGATCAGGAACGGGAGCAGTACTTC. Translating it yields CASSQDQEREQYF. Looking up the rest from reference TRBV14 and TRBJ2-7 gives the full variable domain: EAGVTQFPSHSVIEKGQTVTLRCDPISGHDNLYWYRRVMGKEIKFLLHFVKESKQDESGMPNNRFLAERTGGTYSTLKVQPAELEDSGVYFCASSQDQEREQYFGPGTRLTVT.

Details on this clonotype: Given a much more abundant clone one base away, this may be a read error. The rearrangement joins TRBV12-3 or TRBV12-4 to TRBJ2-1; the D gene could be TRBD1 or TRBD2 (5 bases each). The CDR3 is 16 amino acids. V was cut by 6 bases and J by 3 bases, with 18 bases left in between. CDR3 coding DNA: TGTGCCAGCAGCGCCCCCCCAACGGGACGCTACAATGAGCAGTTCTTC. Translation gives CASSAPPTGRYNEQFF.

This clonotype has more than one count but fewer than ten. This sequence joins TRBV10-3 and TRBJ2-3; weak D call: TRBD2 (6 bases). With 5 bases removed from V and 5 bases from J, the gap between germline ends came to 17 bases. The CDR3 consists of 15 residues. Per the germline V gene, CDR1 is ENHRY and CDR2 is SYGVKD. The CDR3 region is CAISKGTTGGDTQYF. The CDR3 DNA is TGTGCCATCAGTAAAGGGACCACCGGGGGAGATACGCAGTATTTT.

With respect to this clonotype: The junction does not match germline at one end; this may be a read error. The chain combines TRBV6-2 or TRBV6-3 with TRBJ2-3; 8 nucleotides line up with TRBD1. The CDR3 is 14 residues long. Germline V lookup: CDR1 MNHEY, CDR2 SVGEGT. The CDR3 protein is CASRDRGSTDMQYF. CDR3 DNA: TGTGCCAGCAGAGACAGGGGAAGCACAGATATGCAGTATTTT.

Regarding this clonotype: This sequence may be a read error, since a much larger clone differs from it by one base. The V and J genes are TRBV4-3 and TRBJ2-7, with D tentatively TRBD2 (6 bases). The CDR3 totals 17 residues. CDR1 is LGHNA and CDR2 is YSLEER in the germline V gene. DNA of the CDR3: TGCGCCATCAGCCAAGACGGAGGGTCCATTTTGAGGTACGAGCAGTACTTC. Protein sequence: CAISQDGGSILRYEQYF.

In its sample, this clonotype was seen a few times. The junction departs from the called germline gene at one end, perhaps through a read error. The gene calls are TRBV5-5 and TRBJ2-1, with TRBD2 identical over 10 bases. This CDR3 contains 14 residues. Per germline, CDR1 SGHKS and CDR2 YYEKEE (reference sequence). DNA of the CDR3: TGTGCCAACAGCTTGTTGACTAGCGGGAATGAGCAGTTCTTC. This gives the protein CANSLLTSGNEQFF. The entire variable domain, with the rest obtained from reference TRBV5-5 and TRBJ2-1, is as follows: DAGVTQSPTHLIKTRGQQVTLRCSPISGHKSVSWYQQVLGQGPQFIFQYYEKEERGRGNFPDRFSARQFPNYSSELNVNALLLGDSALYLCANSLLTSGNEQFFGPGTRLTVL.

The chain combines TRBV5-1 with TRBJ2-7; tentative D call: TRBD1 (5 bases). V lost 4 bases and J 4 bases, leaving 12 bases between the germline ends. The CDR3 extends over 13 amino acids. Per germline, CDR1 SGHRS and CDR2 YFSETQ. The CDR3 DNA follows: TGCGCCAGCAGCCAGGACATCCGATACGAGCAGTACTTC. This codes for CASSQDIRYEQYF.

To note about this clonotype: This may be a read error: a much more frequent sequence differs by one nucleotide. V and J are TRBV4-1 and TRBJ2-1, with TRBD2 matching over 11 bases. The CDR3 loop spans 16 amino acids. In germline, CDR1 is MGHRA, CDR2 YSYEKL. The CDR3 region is CASSQKGLAVSNDQFF. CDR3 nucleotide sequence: TGCGCCAGCAGCCAGAAGGGACTAGCGGTATCTAATGATCAGTTCTTC.

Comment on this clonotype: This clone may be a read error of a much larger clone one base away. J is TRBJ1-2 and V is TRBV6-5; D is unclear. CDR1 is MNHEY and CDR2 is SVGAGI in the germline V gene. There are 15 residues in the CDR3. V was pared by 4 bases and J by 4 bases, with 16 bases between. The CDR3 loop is CASSSAVQSSYGYTF. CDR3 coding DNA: TGTGCCAGCAGTTCCGCCGTACAGTCTAGCTATGGCTACACCTTC.

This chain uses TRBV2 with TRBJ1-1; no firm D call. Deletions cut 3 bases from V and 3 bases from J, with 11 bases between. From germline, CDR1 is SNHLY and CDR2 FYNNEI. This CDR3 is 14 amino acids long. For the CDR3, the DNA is TGTGCCAGCAGTGATAACAGCGGCGACACTGAAGCTTTCTTT. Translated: CASSDNSGDTEAFF.

The CDR3 DNA sequence: TGTGCCAGTAGTATGGACTCCCGGAGGTCAGCTTTCTTT. Translation gives CASSMDSRRSAFF. The chain combines TRBV19 with TRBJ1-1, with D unresolved. Deletions cut 3 bases from V and 10 bases from J, with 15 bases between. This CDR3 region has 13 residues. The germline gives CDR1 LNHDA, CDR2 SQIVND (reference sequence).

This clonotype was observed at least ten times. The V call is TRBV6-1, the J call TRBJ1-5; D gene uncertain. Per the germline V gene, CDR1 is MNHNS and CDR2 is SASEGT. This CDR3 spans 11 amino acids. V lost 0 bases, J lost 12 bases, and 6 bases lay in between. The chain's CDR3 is CASSEAMVQHF. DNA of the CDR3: TGTGCCAGCAGTGAAGCCATGGTCCAGCATTTT.

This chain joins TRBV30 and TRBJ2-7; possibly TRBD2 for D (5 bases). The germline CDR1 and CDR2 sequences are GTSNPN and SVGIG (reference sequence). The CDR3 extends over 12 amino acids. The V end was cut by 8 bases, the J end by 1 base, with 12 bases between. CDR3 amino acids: CAPGSLSYEQYF. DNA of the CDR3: TGTGCCCCGGGATCACTGTCCTACGAGCAGTACTTC. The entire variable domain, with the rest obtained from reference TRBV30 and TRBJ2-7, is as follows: SQTIHQWPATLVQPVGSPLSLECTVEGTSNPNLYWYRQAAGRGLQLLFYSVGIGQISSEVPQNLSASRPQDRQFILSSKKLLLSDSGFYLCAPGSLSYEQYFGPGTRLTVT.

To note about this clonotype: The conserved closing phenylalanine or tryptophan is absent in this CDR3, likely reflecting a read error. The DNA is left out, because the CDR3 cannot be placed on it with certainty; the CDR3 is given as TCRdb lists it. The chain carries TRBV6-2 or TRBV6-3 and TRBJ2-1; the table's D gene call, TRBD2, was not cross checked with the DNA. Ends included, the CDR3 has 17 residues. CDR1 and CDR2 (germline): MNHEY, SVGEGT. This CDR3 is CASSTRTSGSSHNEQSV.

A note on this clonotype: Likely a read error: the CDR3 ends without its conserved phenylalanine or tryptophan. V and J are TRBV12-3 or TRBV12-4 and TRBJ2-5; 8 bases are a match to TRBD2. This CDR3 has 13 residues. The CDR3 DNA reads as TGTGCCAGCCGGGGAGCGGGAGTAGAGACTCAGTACCTC. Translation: CASRGAGVETQYL.

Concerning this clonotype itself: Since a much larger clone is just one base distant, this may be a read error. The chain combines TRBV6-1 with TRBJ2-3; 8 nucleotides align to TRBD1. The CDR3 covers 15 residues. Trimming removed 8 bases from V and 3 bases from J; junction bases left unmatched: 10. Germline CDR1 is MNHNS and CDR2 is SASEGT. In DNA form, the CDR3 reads TGTGCCAGCGGAACCGAGACAGGGGTTACAGATACGCAGTATTTT. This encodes CASGTETGVTDTQYF.